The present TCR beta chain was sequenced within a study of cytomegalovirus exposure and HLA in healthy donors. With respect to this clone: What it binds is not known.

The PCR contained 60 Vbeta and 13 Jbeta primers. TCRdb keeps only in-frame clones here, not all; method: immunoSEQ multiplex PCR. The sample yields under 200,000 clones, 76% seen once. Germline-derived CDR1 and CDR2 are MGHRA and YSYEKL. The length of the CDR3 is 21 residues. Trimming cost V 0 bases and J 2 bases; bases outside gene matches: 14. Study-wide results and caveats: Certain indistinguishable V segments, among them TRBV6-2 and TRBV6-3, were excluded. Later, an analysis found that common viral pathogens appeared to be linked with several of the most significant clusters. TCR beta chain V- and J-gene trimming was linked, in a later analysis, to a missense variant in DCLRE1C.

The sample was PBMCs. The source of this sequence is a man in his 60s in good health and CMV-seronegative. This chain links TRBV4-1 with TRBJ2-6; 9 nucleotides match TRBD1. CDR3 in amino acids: CASSQETTTGTGTPGANVLTF. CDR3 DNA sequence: TGCGCCAGCAGCCAAGAAACTACCACCGGGACAGGGACGCCTGGGGCCAACGTCCTGACTTTC.